This TCR beta chain derives from a study of cytomegalovirus exposure and HLA in healthy donors. The study, taken as a whole, reports: The authors later linked a missense DCLRE1C variant to TCR beta V- and J-gene trimming.

Primers included in the PCR were 60 Vbeta and 13 Jbeta primers. Assay used: immunoSEQ multiplex PCR; TCRdb lists only in-frame clones, some missing. The table has approximately 100,000 clones, around three quarters seen once. With regard to this clone: Its antigen is undetermined.

Per the germline V gene, CDR1 is SGHNT and CDR2 is YYREEE (reference sequence). Trimming took 4 bases from V and 3 from J; bases not matched to a gene: 4. The CDR3 is made up of 15 amino acids. The sequencing input was PBMCs. This clonotype was sampled from a woman aged 18-29 years in good health and CMV-seropositive. The chain links TRBV5-4 to TRBJ2-1, with 10 bases that match TRBD1. CDR3 sequence reads: CASSTGQGVYNEQFF. The CDR3 DNA reads as TGTGCCAGCAGCACCGGACAGGGGGTCTACAATGAGCAGTTCTTC.